This passage covers 4 T cell receptor beta chains from one sample sequenced in a study of T cell repertoires in cytomegalovirus infection (dated by TCRdb to 2018 to 2020). Instrument on record: Illumina HiSeq 1500. TCRdb ran its own pipeline on the public reads, namely fastp trimming at Q25 and MiXCR clone calling, and kept in-frame beta chains. Rows matching on CDR3 protein sequence are summarized as one entry with the most common DNA and genes. The sample has about 530,000 distinct CDR3 sequences on record, more than 25% of them singletons. The ten most abundant clones make up less than 15% of the sample. Sequenced input: PBMCs. These receptors all stem from a human donor in good health (CMV status not recorded). Some clones in this sample may be carry-over from other donors' samples.

This clonotype was observed many times. The chain joins TRBV7-8 to TRBJ2-1; 9 nucleotides line up with TRBD2. J was trimmed by 8 bases and V by 2 bases; bases with no gene match: 13. The CDR3 has 17 residues. The germline V gene encodes CDR1 SGHVS and CDR2 FQNEAQ. The DNA of the CDR3 is TGTGCCAGCAGCTTACCCCTAGCGGGACCAGTCGGCGATGAGCAGTTCTTC. This encodes CASSLPLAGPVGDEQFF.

V is TRBV10-2 and J is TRBJ2-3, with D hard to call. The CDR3 extends over 14 amino acids. Between the trimmed V and J ends, which lost 4 bases and 2 bases, there was a span of 10 bases. Germline V gene lookup returns CDR1 WSHSY and CDR2 SAAADI. Here the CDR3 DNA reads TGCGCCAGCAGTGGTATGACACTCACAGATACGCAGTATTTT. Its translation is CASSGMTLTDTQYF.

The J gene is TRBJ1-2, the V gene TRBV4-3; no firm D call. The V gene lost 0 bases and the J gene lost 4 bases, with 9 bases spanning the gap. Germline V gives CDR1 LGHNA, CDR2 YSLEER. The CDR3 has 14 residues. The CDR3 sequence is CASSQDSAVYGYTF. CDR3 sequence (DNA): TGCGCCAGCAGCCAAGACAGTGCCGTCTATGGCTACACCTTC.

V usage is TRBV29-1 and J usage is TRBJ1-1, with 9 bases lining up with TRBD1. Germline CDR1 reads SQVTM; CDR2 reads ANQGSEA. CDR3 size: 15 residues. Germline trimming cut 7 bases from V and 0 bases from J; bases unmatched to any gene: 9. The CDR3 region has the DNA TGCAGCGCCGATTCCGGACAGGGGATGAACACTGAAGCTTTCTTT. It specifies CSADSGQGMNTEAFF.